The clone carrying this TCR beta chain was detected a few times. The antigen is not known. TCRdb processed the RT-PCR reads anew with MiXCR; each CDR3 protein has one entry. The sample lists a few hundred thousand distinct CDR3 sequences, 11% to 15% occurring once. Germline V gives CDR1 LGHDT, CDR2 YNNKEL (reference sequence). Trimming removed 1 base from V and 8 bases from J, with 13 bases in between. CDR3 length equals 14 residues. The record originates from a study of response to subunit inactivated influenza vaccine. Study observations and caveats: The authors put forward the suggestion that each seasonal influenza vaccination may bring in only a limited number of new T cells.

The specimen was PBMCs from blood, collected 11 to 12 days after vaccination. The source of this sequence is a man aged 45 to 65 who received an inactivated influenza vaccine. The V call is TRBV3-1, the J call TRBJ2-3; D ambiguous. The CDR3 protein is CASSQGADPGTQYF. The CDR3 bases are TGTGCCAGCAGCCAAGGGGCCGACCCCGGTACGCAGTATTTT.